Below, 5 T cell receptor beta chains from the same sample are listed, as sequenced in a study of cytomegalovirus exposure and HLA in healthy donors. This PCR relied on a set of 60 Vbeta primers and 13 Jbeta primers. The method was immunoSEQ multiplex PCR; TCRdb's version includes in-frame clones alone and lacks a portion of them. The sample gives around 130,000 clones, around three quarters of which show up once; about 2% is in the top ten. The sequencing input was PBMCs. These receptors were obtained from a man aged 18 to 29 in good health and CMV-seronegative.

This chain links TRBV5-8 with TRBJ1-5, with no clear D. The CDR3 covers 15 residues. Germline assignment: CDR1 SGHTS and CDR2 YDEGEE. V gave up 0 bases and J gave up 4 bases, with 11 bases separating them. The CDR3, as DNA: TGTGCCAGCAGCTTGGGGGGAGGCCCGAATCAGCCCCAGCATTTT. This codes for CASSLGGGPNQPQHF.

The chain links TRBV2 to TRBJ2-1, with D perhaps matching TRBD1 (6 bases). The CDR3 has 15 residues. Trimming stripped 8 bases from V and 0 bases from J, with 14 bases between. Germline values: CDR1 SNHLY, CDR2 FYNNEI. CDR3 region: CASAMDRNSYNEQFF. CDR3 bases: TGTGCCAGCGCCATGGACAGAAACTCCTACAATGAGCAGTTCTTC.

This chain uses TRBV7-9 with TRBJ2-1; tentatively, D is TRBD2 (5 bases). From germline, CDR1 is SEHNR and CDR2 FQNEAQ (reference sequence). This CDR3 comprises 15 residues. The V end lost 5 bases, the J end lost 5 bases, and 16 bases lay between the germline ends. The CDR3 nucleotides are TGTGCCAGCAGCCGTCTCCGGGAATCTGACAATGAGCAGTTCTTC. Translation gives CASSRLRESDNEQFF.

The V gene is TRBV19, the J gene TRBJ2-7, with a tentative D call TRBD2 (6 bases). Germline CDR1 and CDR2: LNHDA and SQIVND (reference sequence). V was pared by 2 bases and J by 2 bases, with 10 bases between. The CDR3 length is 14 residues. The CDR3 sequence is CASSIRLGAYEQYF. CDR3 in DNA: TGTGCCAGTAGTATACGACTAGGCGCCTACGAGCAGTACTTC.

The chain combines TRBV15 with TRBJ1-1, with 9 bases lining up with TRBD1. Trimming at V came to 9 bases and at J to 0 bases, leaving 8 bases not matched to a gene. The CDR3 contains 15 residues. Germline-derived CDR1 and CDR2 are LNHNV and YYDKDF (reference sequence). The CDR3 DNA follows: TGTGCCACTAGTGACAGGGGGGGCATGAACACTGAAGCTTTCTTT. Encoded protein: CATSDRGGMNTEAFF.